This T cell receptor beta chain was documented in a study of response to subunit inactivated influenza vaccine. The CDR3 extends over 13 amino acids. Trimming removed 6 bases from V and 7 bases from J, with 15 bases in between. Study results and limitations: The authors suggested that every seasonal influenza vaccination recruits few new T cells.

As concerns this clonotype: Its specificity is unknown.

Via MiXCR, TCRdb re-called the RT-PCR reads, giving one row per CDR3 protein. The repertoire holds 650,000 to 800,000 distinct CDR3 sequences, with approximately 18% as singletons. The starting material was PBMCs from blood, obtained roughly 5 days after vaccination. The source is a man aged 50-59 years who received an inactivated influenza vaccine. The rearrangement uses TRBV12-3 or TRBV12-4 and TRBJ2-5; a weak D match, TRBD1 (6 bases). CDR3 DNA: TGTGCCAGCAGGTCGGGACACCAAAGGACCCAGTACTTC. Its protein product is CASRSGHQRTQYF.